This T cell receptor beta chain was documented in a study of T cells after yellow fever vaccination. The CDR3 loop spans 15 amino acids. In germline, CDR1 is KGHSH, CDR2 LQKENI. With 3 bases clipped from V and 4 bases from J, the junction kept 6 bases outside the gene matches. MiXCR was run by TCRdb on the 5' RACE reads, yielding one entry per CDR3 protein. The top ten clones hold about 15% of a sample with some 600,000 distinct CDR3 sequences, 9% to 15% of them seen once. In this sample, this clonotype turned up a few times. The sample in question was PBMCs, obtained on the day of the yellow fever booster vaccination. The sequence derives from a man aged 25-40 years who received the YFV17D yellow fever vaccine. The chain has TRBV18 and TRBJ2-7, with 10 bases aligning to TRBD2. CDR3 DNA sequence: TGTGCCAGCTCACCTATCGCTAGCGGGAGTTACGAGCAGTACTTC. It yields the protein CASSPIASGSYEQYF. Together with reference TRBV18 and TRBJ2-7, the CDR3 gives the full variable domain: NAGVMQNPRHLVRRRGQEARLRCSPMKGHSHVYWYRQLPEEGLKFMVYLQKENIIDESGMPKERFSAEFPKEGPSILRIQQVVRGDSAAYFCASSPIASGSYEQYFGPGTRLTVT.